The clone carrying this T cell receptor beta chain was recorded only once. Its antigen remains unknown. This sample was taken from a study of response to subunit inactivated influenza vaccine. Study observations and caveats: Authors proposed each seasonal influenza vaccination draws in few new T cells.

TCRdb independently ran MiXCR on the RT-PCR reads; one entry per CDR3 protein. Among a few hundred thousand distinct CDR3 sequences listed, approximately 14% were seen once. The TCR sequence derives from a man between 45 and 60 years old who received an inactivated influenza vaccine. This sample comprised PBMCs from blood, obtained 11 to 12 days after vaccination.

The CDR3 sequence: CASSTARTGRKLFF. The CDR3 bases are TGTGCCAGCAGCACCGCCCGGACGGGTCGGAAACTGTTTTTT. The rearrangement joins TRBV11-2 to TRBJ1-4, with D uncertain. This CDR3 has 14 amino acids. Deletions cut 5 bases from V and 11 bases from J, with 18 bases between. CDR1 and CDR2 (germline): SGHAT, FQNNGV. The variable domain in full, with the rest retrieved from reference TRBV11-2 and TRBJ1-4, is EAGVAQSPRYKIIEKRQSVAFWCNPISGHATLYWYQQILGQGPKLLIQFQNNGVVDDSQLPKDRFSAERLKGVDSTLKIQPAKLEDSAVYLCASSTARTGRKLFFGSGTQLSVL.